The 20 T cell receptor beta chains below were found in one sample sequenced in a study of neurological immune-mediated disorders. One entry per CDR3 protein, called by TCRdb with MiXCR from the 5' RACE reads. The data hold approximately 86,000 distinct CDR3 sequences, with approximately 2.4% observed a single time. The specimen sequenced was PBMCs. Source of these receptors: a woman in her twenties or thirties with multiple sclerosis.

This clonotype was seen many times. CDR3 in DNA: TGCAGTGCTAGATGGGACAGCAATCAGCCCCAGCATTTT. Residues: CSARWDSNQPQHF. The V call is TRBV20-1, the J call TRBJ1-5; D is perhaps TRBD1 (5 bases). V lost 2 bases and J lost 1, with 6 bases in between. CDR1 and CDR2 from the germline V gene are DFQATT and SNEGSKA (reference sequence). This CDR3 is built from 13 residues.

This clonotype was counted many times. Here the CDR3 DNA reads TGCAGCGTAGTCGGGACTAGCGGGCCTATCTCCTACGAGCAGTACTTC. It codes for CSVVGTSGPISYEQYF. The chain combines TRBV29-1 with TRBJ2-7, with 12 bases fitting TRBD2. V lost 6 bases and J lost 0; bases outside the gene matches: 9. Germline V gene sequence: CDR1 SQVTM, CDR2 ANQGSEA. This CDR3 has 16 residues.

There are many counts of this clonotype. The CDR3, as DNA: TGTGCCAGCAGCTTGGGACAGAGGTACGAGCAGTACTTC. Encoded protein: CASSLGQRYEQYF. The chain carries TRBV7-2 and TRBJ2-7, with 7 bases that match TRBD1. V trimming: 3 bases; J trimming: 4 bases; junction bases outside the gene matches: 3. The germline V gene has CDR1 SGHTA and CDR2 FQGNSA. The CDR3 is 13 residues long.

In this sample, this clonotype turned up many times. This chain uses TRBV28 with TRBJ2-7, with 12 bases fitting TRBD2. Germline values: CDR1 MDHEN, CDR2 SYDVKM. The trim removed 2 bases at V and 2 bases at J, leaving 1 base unmatched. The CDR3 runs 15 residues. The CDR3 sequence: CASSLTSGRPYEQYF. The DNA of the CDR3 is TGTGCCAGCAGTTTAACTAGCGGGAGGCCCTACGAGCAGTACTTC.

This clonotype was counted many times. The chain uses TRBV12-3 or TRBV12-4 and TRBJ2-3; D is undetermined. The CDR3 runs to 11 residues. Trimming removed 2 bases from V and 6 bases from J, with 3 bases in between. The CDR3 DNA reads TGTGCCAGCAGTTTAAGTGATACGCAGTATTTT. Amino acids: CASSLSDTQYF.

This clonotype was picked up many times. The chain uses TRBV14 and TRBJ2-7; unclear D gene. In germline, CDR1 is SGHDN, CDR2 FVKESK. V was pared by 1 base and J by 2 bases, with 9 bases between. This CDR3 region has 14 residues. CDR3 sequence reads: CASSQGKGTYEQYF. CDR3 bases: TGTGCCAGCAGCCAAGGCAAGGGTACCTACGAGCAGTACTTC.

There are many counts of this clonotype. The J gene is TRBJ2-3, the V gene TRBV12-3 or TRBV12-4; D is unresolved. Trimming cost V 6 bases and J 5 bases, with 15 bases left between them. The CDR3 length is 14 residues. CDR3 coding DNA: TGTGCCAGCAGGCGACAAACCTTTGAAGATACGCAGTATTTT. It specifies CASRRQTFEDTQYF.

In this sample, this clonotype turned up many times. The chain has TRBV7-6 and TRBJ2-1, with 9 bases lining up with TRBD2. The J segment lost 2 bases and the V segment lost 1 base, leaving 3 bases of the junction unmatched. In germline, CDR1 is SGHVS, CDR2 FNYEAQ. The CDR3 extends over 16 amino acids. CDR3: CASSLDPSGTYNEQFF. In nucleotides, the CDR3 is TGTGCCAGCAGCTTAGACCCTAGCGGGACCTACAATGAGCAGTTCTTC.

This clonotype was found many times. The rearrangement links TRBV20-1 to TRBJ2-7; 8 bases align to TRBD2. Germline CDR1 and CDR2: DFQATT and SNEGSKA (reference sequence). With V trimmed by 3 bases and J by 7 bases, 8 bases remained unmatched. CDR3 length equals 13 residues. The CDR3 region is CSASGRALGEQYF. DNA of the CDR3: TGCAGTGCTAGCGGGAGGGCCCTTGGAGAGCAGTACTTC.

The table lists this clonotype with many counts. The chain recombines TRBV15 with TRBJ2-1; a possible D gene is TRBD2 (6 bases). This CDR3 has 15 residues. Germline V gene sequence: CDR1 LNHNV, CDR2 YYDKDF (reference sequence). Between the trimmed V and J ends, which lost 2 bases and 4 bases, there was a span of 12 bases. CDR3 sequence (DNA): TGTGCCACCAGCAGAAAAGCGGGCCTATACAATGAGCAGTTCTTC. This sequence encodes CATSRKAGLYNEQFF.

This clonotype came up many times. The chain couples TRBV20-1 to TRBJ2-1, with D possibly being TRBD1 or TRBD2 (5 bases each). Germline values: CDR1 DFQATT, CDR2 SNEGSKA (reference sequence). The CDR3 runs 14 residues. Trimming took 6 bases from V and 3 from J, leaving 15 bases between them. The CDR3 loop is CSAPSRGLYNEQFF. Here the CDR3 DNA reads TGCAGTGCCCCGAGCCGGGGCCTCTACAATGAGCAGTTCTTC.

The table lists this clonotype with many counts. This rearrangement joins TRBV25-1 to TRBJ2-2; D is possibly TRBD1 or TRBD2 (7 bases each). In germline, CDR1 is MGHDK, CDR2 SYGVNS. Trimming removed 7 bases from V and 4 bases from J, with 22 bases in between. The CDR3 has 17 amino acids. This CDR3 reads CASTPGGGSPFTGELFF. CDR3 DNA: TGTGCCAGCACCCCAGGGGGGGGCTCCCCGTTCACCGGGGAGCTGTTTTTT. Based on the CDR3 plus reference TRBV25-1 and TRBJ2-2, the full variable domain is EADIYQTPRYLVIGTGKKITLECSQTMGHDKMYWYQQDPGMELHLIHYSYGVNSTEKGDLSSESTVSRIRTEHFPLTLESARPSHTSQYLCASTPGGGSPFTGELFFGEGSRLTVL.

CDR3 DNA: TGTGCCAGCAGCGTAAGGGTGAACACTGAAGCTTTCTTT. As protein: CASSVRVNTEAFF. The chain has TRBV9 and TRBJ1-1; D uncertain. CDR3 length: 13 residues. The V and J ends lost 1 base and 0 bases respectively, with 4 bases between them. Germline assignment: CDR1 SGDLS and CDR2 YYNGEE.

Many counts were recorded for this clonotype. The rearrangement joins TRBV9 to TRBJ2-5; no clear D. This CDR3 region has 12 residues. Trimming shortened V by 5 bases and J by 3 bases, and 8 bases separated the two germline ends. Germline V lookup: CDR1 SGDLS, CDR2 YYNGEE. CDR3 nucleotides: TGTGCCAGCAGTGCGATGGAAGAGACCCAGTACTTC. Translated: CASSAMEETQYF. The full variable domain, in which reference TRBV9 and TRBJ2-5 provide the parts outside the CDR3, is DSGVTQTPKHLITATGQRVTLRCSPRSGDLSVYWYQQSLDQGLQFLIQYYNGEERAKGNILERFSAQQFPDLHSELNLSSLELGDSALYFCASSAMEETQYFGPGTRLLVL.

This clonotype was observed at least ten times. The gene calls are TRBV14 and TRBJ2-1, with 9 bases that match TRBD2. The length of the CDR3 is 14 residues. Losses at the gene ends were 1 base for V and 13 bases for J; bases not matched to a gene: 8. CDR1 is SGHDN and CDR2 is FVKESK in the germline V gene. DNA of the CDR3: TGTGCCAGCAGCCAAGCGGTAGCGGGAGACCGCCAGTTCTTC. Translating gives CASSQAVAGDRQFF.

Many counts were recorded for this clonotype. V gene TRBV20-1 combines with J gene TRBJ2-7; 9 nucleotides line up with TRBD1. The germline CDR1 and CDR2 sequences are DFQATT and SNEGSKA (reference sequence). V trimming: 2 bases; J trimming: 2 bases; junction bases outside the gene matches: 4. This CDR3 is 14 amino acids long. The DNA of the CDR3 is TGCAGTGCTAGACCCGACAGGGGGACCTACGAGCAGTACTTC. It specifies CSARPDRGTYEQYF.

This clonotype came up many times. The V gene is TRBV5-1, the J gene TRBJ1-2, with TRBD1 matching over 7 bases. CDR1 SGHRS and CDR2 YFSETQ come from the germline V gene. The trim removed 4 bases at V and 6 bases at J, leaving 3 bases unmatched. The CDR3 totals 12 residues. The CDR3 is CASSTGADGYTF. In nucleotides, the CDR3 is TGCGCCAGCAGCACAGGGGCGGATGGCTACACCTTC.

This clonotype occurred many times. The chain links TRBV4-2 to TRBJ1-5; no reliable D call. The V gene lost 0 bases and the J gene lost 2 bases, with 8 bases spanning the gap. The CDR3 is 15 residues long. CDR1 and CDR2 from the germline V gene are LGHNA and YNFKEQ. In nucleotides, the CDR3 is TGTGCCAGCAGCCAAGATCGGCAGGGCAATCAGCCCCAGCATTTT. This sequence encodes CASSQDRQGNQPQHF.

This clonotype was counted ten times or more. The V call is TRBV6-5, the J call TRBJ2-1; D unresolved. Between the trimmed V and J ends, which lost 6 bases and 3 bases, there was a span of 6 bases. From germline, CDR1 is MNHEY and CDR2 SVGAGI. CDR3 length equals 12 residues. The CDR3 loop reads CASRTYYNEQFF. CDR3 nucleotides: TGTGCCAGCAGGACTTACTACAATGAGCAGTTCTTC.

This clonotype was seen many times. V is TRBV28 and J is TRBJ2-1; TRBD2 matches at 8 bases. Germline assignment: CDR1 MDHEN and CDR2 SYDVKM. The CDR3 has 15 residues. V shed 6 bases, J shed 8 bases, and the junction held 12 bases outside the gene matches. CDR3 loop: CASRRISSGSHEQFF. CDR3 nucleotides: TGTGCCAGCAGACGTATCAGCAGCGGGAGTCATGAGCAGTTCTTC.